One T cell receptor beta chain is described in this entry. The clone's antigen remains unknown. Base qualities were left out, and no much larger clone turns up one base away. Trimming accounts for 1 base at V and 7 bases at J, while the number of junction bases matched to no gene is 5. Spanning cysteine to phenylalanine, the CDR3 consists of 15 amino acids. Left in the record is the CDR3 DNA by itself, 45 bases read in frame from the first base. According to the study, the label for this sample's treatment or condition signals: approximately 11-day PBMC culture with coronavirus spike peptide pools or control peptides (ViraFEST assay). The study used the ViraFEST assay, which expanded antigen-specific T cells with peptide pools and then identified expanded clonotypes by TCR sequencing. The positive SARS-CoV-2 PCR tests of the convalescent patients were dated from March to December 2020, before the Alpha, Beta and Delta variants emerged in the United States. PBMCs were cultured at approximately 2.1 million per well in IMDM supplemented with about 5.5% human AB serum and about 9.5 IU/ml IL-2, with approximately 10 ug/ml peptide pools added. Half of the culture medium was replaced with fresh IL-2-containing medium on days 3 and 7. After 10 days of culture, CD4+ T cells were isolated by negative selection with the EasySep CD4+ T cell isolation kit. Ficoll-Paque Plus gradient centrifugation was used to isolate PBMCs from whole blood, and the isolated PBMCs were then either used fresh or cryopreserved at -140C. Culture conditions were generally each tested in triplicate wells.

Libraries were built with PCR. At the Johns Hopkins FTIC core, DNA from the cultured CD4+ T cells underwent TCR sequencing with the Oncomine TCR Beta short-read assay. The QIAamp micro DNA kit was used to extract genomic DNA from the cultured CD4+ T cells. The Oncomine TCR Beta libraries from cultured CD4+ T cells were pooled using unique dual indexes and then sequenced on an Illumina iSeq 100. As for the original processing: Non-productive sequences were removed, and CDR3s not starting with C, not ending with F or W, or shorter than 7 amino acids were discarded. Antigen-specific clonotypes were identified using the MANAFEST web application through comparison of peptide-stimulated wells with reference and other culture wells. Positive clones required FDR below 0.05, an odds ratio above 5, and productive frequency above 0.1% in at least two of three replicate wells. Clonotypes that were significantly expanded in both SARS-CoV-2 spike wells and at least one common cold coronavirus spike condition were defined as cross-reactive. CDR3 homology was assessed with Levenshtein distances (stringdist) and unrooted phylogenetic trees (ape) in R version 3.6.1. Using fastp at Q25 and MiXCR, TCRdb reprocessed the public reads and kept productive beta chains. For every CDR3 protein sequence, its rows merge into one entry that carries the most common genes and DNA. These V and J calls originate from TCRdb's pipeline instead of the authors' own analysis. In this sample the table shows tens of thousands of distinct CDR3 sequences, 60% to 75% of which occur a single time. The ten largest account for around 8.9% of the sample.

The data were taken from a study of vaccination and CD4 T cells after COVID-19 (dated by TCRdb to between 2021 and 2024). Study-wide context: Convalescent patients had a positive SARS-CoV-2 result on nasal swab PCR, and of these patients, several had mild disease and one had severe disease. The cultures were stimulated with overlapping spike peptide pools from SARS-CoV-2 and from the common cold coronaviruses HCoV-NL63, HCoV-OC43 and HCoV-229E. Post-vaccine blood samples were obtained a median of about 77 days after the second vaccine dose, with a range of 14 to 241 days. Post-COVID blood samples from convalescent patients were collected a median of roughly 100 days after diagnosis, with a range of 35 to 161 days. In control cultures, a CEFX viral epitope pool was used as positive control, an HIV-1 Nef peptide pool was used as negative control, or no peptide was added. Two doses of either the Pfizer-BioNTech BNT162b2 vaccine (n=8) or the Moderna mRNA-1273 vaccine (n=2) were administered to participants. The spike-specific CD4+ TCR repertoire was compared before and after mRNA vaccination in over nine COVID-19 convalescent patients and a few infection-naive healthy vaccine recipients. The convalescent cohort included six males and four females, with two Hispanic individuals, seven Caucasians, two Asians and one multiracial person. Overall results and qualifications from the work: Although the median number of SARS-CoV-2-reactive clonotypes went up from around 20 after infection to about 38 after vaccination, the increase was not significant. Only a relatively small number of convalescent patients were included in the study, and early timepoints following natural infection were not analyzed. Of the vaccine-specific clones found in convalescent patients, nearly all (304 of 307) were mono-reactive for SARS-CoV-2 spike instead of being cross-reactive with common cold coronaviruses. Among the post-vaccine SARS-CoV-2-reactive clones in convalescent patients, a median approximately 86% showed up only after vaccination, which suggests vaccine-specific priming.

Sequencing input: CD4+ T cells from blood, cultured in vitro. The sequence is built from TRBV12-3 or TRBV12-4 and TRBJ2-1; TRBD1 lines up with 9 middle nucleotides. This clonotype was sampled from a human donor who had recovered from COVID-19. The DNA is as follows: TGTGCCAGCAGTTTAGACAGGGGGCAGTTTAATGAGCAGTTCTTC. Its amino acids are CASSLDRGQFNEQFF.